This T cell receptor beta chain originates from a study of blood T cell repertoires in COVID-19. About the study: The United States, Italy and Spain supplied acute and convalescent COVID-19 samples.

In the original processing: Amplification of reference gene primers provided the estimated nucleated cell counts. Only in-frame clones appear in the TCRdb table, and some are missing; sequencing was by immunoSEQ multiplex PCR. That table furnishes V, J and clone size, whereas the DNA furnished D and trimming. Of around 200,000 clones in the sample, 90% were seen once. The cohort comprised adults aged about 18 to 100 years residing in approximately 22 US areas. The study counted Cohort 3 donors as recovered given two negative PCRs, clearance, or symptom resolution. This CDR3 spans 11 amino acids. The V end lost 2 bases, the J end lost 5 bases, and 4 bases lay between the germline ends. CDR1 SGDLS and CDR2 YYNGEE come from the germline V gene.

Source material: PBMCs or T cells enriched from blood (not recorded which). V gene TRBV9 combines with J gene TRBJ2-5; D call uncertain. The TCR comes from a man in his thirties or forties who had recovered from COVID-19. DNA for the CDR3: TGTGCCAGCAGCGTTTCGGAGACCCAGTACTTC. This gives the protein CASSVSETQYF.